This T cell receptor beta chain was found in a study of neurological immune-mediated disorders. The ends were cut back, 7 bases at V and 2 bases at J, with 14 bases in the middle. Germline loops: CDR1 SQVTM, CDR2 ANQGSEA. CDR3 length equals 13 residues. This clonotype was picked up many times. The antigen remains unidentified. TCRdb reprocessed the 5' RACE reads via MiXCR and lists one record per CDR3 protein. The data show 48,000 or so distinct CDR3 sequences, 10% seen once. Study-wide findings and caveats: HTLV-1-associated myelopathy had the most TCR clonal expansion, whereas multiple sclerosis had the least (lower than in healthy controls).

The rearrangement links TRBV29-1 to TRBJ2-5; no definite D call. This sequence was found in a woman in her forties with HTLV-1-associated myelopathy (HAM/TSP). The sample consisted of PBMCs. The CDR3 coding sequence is TGCAGCGCCCGACGATTAAATCAAGAGACCCAGTACTTC. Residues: CSARRLNQETQYF.